The 16 T cell receptor beta chains in this list originate from one sample, sequenced in a study of Graves' ophthalmopathy and Graves' hyperthyroidism. Amplified material comprised TCR beta CDR3 regions derived from RNA transcripts. First-round RT-PCR with HTBI primers preceded a second-round multiplex PCR. MiXCR was run by TCRdb on the multiplex PCR reads, yielding one entry per CDR3 protein. The table lists about 740,000 distinct CDR3 sequences, around 40% of them singletons, with 40% to 45% in the top ten. The sequenced sample was peripheral blood. These receptors were obtained from an adult man with Graves' ophthalmopathy.

In its sample, this clonotype was seen many times. The rearrangement links TRBV29-1 to TRBJ2-7; D is unresolved. Trimming shortened V by 4 bases and J by 0 bases, and 10 bases separated the two germline ends. Germline CDR1 and CDR2: SQVTM and ANQGSEA. This CDR3 contains 13 residues. CDR3 region: CSVAATSSYEQYF. Here the CDR3 DNA reads TGCAGCGTTGCAGCAACCAGCTCCTACGAGCAGTACTTC.

The chain uses TRBV7-9 and TRBJ1-6; tentatively, D is TRBD1 (6 bases). Between the trimmed V and J ends, which lost 3 bases and 11 bases, there was a span of 17 bases. The CDR3 runs to 15 residues. Per germline, CDR1 SEHNR and CDR2 FQNEAQ (reference sequence). CDR3 coding DNA: TGTGCCAGCAGCTTTTCTTCAGGGGTCAATCCACCCCTCCACTTT. Protein sequence: CASSFSSGVNPPLHF.

The rearrangement uses TRBV2 and TRBJ1-1; D is perhaps TRBD1 (5 bases). Germline loops: CDR1 SNHLY, CDR2 FYNNEI. The CDR3 sequence is 15 residues long. Trimming took off 1 base at V and 11 bases at J, with 20 bases between the two ends. The CDR3 DNA is TGTGCCAGCAGTGAAGGGGACGGATTCCTCATCGAGGCTTTCTTT. It codes for CASSEGDGFLIEAFF. Combining the CDR3 with reference TRBV2 and TRBJ1-1 gives the whole variable domain EPEVTQTPSHQVTQMGQEVILRCVPISNHLYFYWYRQILGQKVEFLVSFYNNEISEKSEIFDDQFSVERPDGSNFTLKIRSTKLEDSAMYFCASSEGDGFLIEAFFGQGTRLTVV.

The rearrangement uses TRBV10-1 and TRBJ2-2, with TRBD1 identical over 11 bases. Unmatched junction bases numbered 8, after V lost 6 bases and J lost 2 bases. The CDR3 runs 17 residues. The germline V gene encodes CDR1 WNHNN and CDR2 SYGVQD (reference sequence). CDR3 in amino acids: CASSDMGTGGNTGELFF. The DNA for the CDR3 is TGCGCCAGCAGCGACATGGGGACAGGGGGTAACACCGGGGAGCTGTTTTTT.

The chain couples TRBV6-1 to TRBJ1-2, with D possibly TRBD1 on 5 matching bases. Germline V gene data show CDR1 as MNHNS and CDR2 as SASEGT. The CDR3 spans 14 residues. With 3 bases removed from V and 8 bases from J, the gap between germline ends came to 16 bases. In nucleotides, the CDR3 is TGTGCCAGCAGTGAGGTCCGGGGGGGAGCCGGCTACACCTTC. It specifies CASSEVRGGAGYTF.

This clonotype was observed at least ten times. This chain joins TRBV7-9 and TRBJ2-7; D uncertain. The CDR3 extends over 14 amino acids. Germline CDR1 is SEHNR and CDR2 is FQNEAQ (reference sequence). The V gene lost 6 bases and the J gene lost 4 bases, with 16 bases spanning the gap. CDR3 sequence reads: CASSAMGLEYEQYF. CDR3 in DNA: TGTGCCAGCAGTGCTATGGGATTAGAATACGAGCAGTACTTC.

The rearrangement links TRBV25-1 to TRBJ2-7; D unclear. Deletions cut 8 bases from V and 2 bases from J, with 13 bases between. CDR1 is MGHDK and CDR2 is SYGVNS in the germline V gene. This CDR3 is built from 13 residues. The CDR3: CASVEGTAYEQYF. For the CDR3, the DNA is TGTGCCAGCGTAGAAGGCACCGCCTACGAGCAGTACTTC.

This clonotype was seen many times. V gene TRBV29-1 combines with J gene TRBJ2-7, with D perhaps TRBD2 (6 bases). CDR3 length: 12 residues. Trimming took 3 bases from V and 4 from J, leaving 10 bases between them. Germline loops: CDR1 SQVTM, CDR2 ANQGSEA. CDR3 sequence: CSVEGLRYEQYF. CDR3 nucleotide sequence: TGCAGCGTTGAGGGACTTCGGTACGAGCAGTACTTC.

This clonotype was counted many times. V and J are TRBV20-1 and TRBJ2-5; tentative D call: TRBD1 (5 bases). V was shortened by 6 bases and J by 5 bases, with 13 bases between the two germline ends. There are 12 residues in the CDR3. CDR1 DFQATT and CDR2 SNEGSKA come from the germline V gene (reference sequence). The CDR3 sequence is CSAQDTHETQYF. The CDR3 DNA sequence: TGCAGTGCCCAGGACACCCACGAGACCCAGTACTTC.

The sample holds a few counts of this clonotype. This chain's CDR3 is CASSPSGASGNTIYF. The CDR3 region has the DNA TGCGCCAGCAGCCCCTCGGGCGCGTCTGGAAACACCATATATTTT. The rearrangement links TRBV5-1 to TRBJ1-3; D not certain. The germline V and J ends were trimmed by 4 bases and 1 base, with 12 bases remaining between them. CDR1 and CDR2 from the germline V gene are SGHRS and YFSETQ. The CDR3 contains 15 residues.

This clonotype was recorded at least ten times. The chain recombines TRBV2 with TRBJ2-7; D unresolved. This CDR3 contains 14 residues. The germline V gene has CDR1 SNHLY and CDR2 FYNNEI. V was cut by 6 bases and J by 3 bases, with 15 bases left in between. CDR3 sequence: CASRAAPSDYEQYF. CDR3 bases: TGTGCCAGCAGGGCGGCACCCTCCGACTACGAGCAGTACTTC.

This clonotype appeared many times. This rearrangement joins TRBV7-9 to TRBJ2-2; D unresolved. CDR3 length equals 13 residues. Germline V CDR1 and CDR2: SEHNR, FQNEAQ (reference sequence). Trimming shortened V by 6 bases and J by 6 bases, and 11 bases separated the two germline ends. The CDR3 sequence: CASRVLVAGELFF. As DNA, the CDR3 is TGTGCCAGCAGAGTATTGGTCGCCGGGGAGCTGTTTTTT.

On this clonotype itself: Just one base apart from a much larger clone, this may be a read error. The chain carries TRBV29-1 and TRBJ2-7; D gene ambiguous. The V and J ends lost 4 bases and 2 bases respectively, with 6 bases between them. This CDR3 region has 11 residues. The germline gives CDR1 SQVTM, CDR2 ANQGSEA. The CDR3 DNA reads TGCAGCGTTGTCCGGGCCTACGAGCAGTACTTC. This codes for CSVVRAYEQYF.

This clonotype has just a few counts. V gene TRBV7-9 combines with J gene TRBJ2-7; tentative D call: TRBD1 (6 bases). CDR3 length: 13 residues. Trimming cost V 8 bases and J 3 bases, with 14 bases left between them. CDR1 and CDR2 from the germline V gene are SEHNR and FQNEAQ (reference sequence). CDR3 sequence reads: CASRRQEDYEQYF. CDR3 DNA: TGTGCCAGCCGGCGACAGGAAGACTACGAGCAGTACTTC.

The CDR3: CSAIGQGGGGIFNQPQHF. The CDR3 nucleotides read TGCAGTGCGATAGGACAGGGTGGGGGGGGTATATTCAATCAGCCCCAGCATTTT. The chain employs TRBV20-1 and TRBJ1-5, with 8 bases identical to TRBD1. V shed 6 bases, J shed 3 bases, and the junction held 19 bases outside the gene matches. There are 18 residues in the CDR3. Germline CDR1 and CDR2: DFQATT and SNEGSKA (reference sequence).

The sample holds a few counts of this clonotype. V gene TRBV5-1 combines with J gene TRBJ2-5; D is unresolved. Germline V gives CDR1 SGHRS, CDR2 YFSETQ. This CDR3 spans 13 amino acids. Deletions cut 1 base from V and 5 bases from J, with 9 bases between. The CDR3 DNA reads as TGCGCCAGCAGCTTGAGGACGAGGGAGACCCAGTACTTC. Encoded protein: CASSLRTRETQYF.